At least ten counts were recorded for the clone carrying this TCR beta chain. The V gene's germline CDR1 is SGHTA and CDR2 FQGTGA. The V gene end was trimmed by 5 bases and the J gene end by 2 bases; junction bases not matched to a gene: 6. This CDR3 region has 15 residues. Joint extraction of RNA and DNA used roughly 19-31 mg of bulk tissue that was unsorted. Each individual tumor supplied samples from five separate regions. This sample is drawn from a study of tumor-infiltrating lymphocytes in primary liver carcinoma. A constant-region primer primed TCR beta cDNA synthesis from around 500 ng of total RNA. Libraries covering TCR beta were generated through three nested multiplex PCR rounds (using a slightly modified ARM-PCR). In the first two PCR rounds, TRBV1-TRBV30 forward primers were paired with a C-beta reverse primer, and each round lasted around 10 cycles. TCRdb re-called the multiplex PCR reads with MiXCR, one entry per CDR3 protein. The table lists under 45,000 distinct CDR3 sequences, approximately 73% of them singletons, with roughly 16% in the top ten.

This chain joins TRBV7-3 and TRBJ2-5; 9 bases match TRBD2. The sequenced sample was liver tumor tissue from sampling region 4. Specified subset: tumor region T4, right-lateral pole. This TCR came from a man aged 40-49 years with primary liver carcinoma and hepatitis B virus infection. The CDR3 DNA reads TGTGCCAGCAGCCCTAGCGGGACAGAACAAGAGACCCAGTACTTC. Its protein product is CASSPSGTEQETQYF.